The subject of this entry is one TCR beta chain. Different DNA sequences within this sample yield the same CDR3. Data came from immunoSEQ multiplex PCR; TCRdb stores just in-frame clones and leaves some out. The sample yields some 1,600,000 clones, under 99% seen once. These data come from a study of shared clonotypes between healthy human individuals. Trimming removed 3 bases from V and 6 bases from J, with 4 bases in between. Germline assignment: CDR1 MGHRA and CDR2 YSYEKL. The CDR3 loop spans 11 amino acids. Sequencing was done on a sample of naive CD4+ T cells sorted from blood. Subset noted: CD45RA+ positively selected. The chain joins TRBV4-1 to TRBJ2-3; D ambiguous. The TCR originated in a young man in good health. The CDR3 nucleotides are TGCGCCAGCAGCCAGGGGGATACGCAGTATTTT. Translating gives CASSQGDTQYF.